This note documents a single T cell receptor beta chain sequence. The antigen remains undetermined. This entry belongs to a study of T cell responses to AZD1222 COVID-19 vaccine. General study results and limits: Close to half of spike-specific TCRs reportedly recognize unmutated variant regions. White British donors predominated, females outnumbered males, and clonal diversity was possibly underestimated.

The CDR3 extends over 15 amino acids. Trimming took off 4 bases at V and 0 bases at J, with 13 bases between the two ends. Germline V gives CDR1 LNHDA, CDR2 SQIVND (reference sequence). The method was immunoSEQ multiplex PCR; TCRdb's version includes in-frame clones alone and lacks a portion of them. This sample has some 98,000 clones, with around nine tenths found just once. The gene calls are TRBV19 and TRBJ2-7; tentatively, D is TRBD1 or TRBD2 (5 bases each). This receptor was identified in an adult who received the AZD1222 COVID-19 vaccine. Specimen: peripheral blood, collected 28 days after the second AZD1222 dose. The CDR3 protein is CASSRGTASSYEQYF. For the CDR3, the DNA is TGTGCCAGTAGTAGAGGGACGGCAAGCTCCTACGAGCAGTACTTC.